This passage covers 23 T cell receptor beta chains from one sample sequenced in a study of cytomegalovirus exposure and HLA in healthy donors. Sequencing used immunoSEQ multiplex PCR; TCRdb keeps in-frame clones, though not all of them. The sample shows roughly 330,000 clones, around 90% of them seen only once. Source material: PBMCs. All receptors come from a woman in her 30s in good health and CMV-seropositive.

This clone was observed a handful of times. The same CDR3 is also encoded by other DNA sequences in this sample. CDR3: CAWSTGTGSYEQYF. Here the CDR3 DNA reads TGTGCCTGGAGTACCGGGACAGGGAGTTACGAGCAGTACTTC. The chain combines TRBV30 with TRBJ2-7; 9 bases fit TRBD1. The CDR3 is 14 amino acids. Unmatched junction bases numbered 6, after V lost 2 bases and J lost 4 bases. Germline CDR1 reads GTSNPN; CDR2 reads SVGIG (reference sequence).

The chain employs TRBV27 and TRBJ2-7; 9 nucleotides match TRBD1. This CDR3 is 14 amino acids long. Germline loops: CDR1 MNHEY, CDR2 SMNVEV (reference sequence). The V and J ends lost 5 bases and 2 bases, in that order; junction bases with no gene match: 4. The CDR3 is CASSLGTGPYEQYF. The CDR3, as DNA: TGTGCCAGCAGTCTGGGGACAGGGCCCTACGAGCAGTACTTC.

V and J are TRBV5-6 and TRBJ1-5, with D maybe TRBD1 (5 bases). The V and J ends lost 2 bases and 2 bases respectively, with 14 bases between them. CDR3 length: 16 residues. CDR1 is SGHDT, CDR2 YYEEEE, per germline. The CDR3 here is CASSLLAGGGNQPQHF. The CDR3 DNA reads TGTGCCAGCAGCTTATTAGCAGGAGGGGGCAATCAGCCCCAGCATTTT.

This clone appeared a few times. The rearrangement joins TRBV20-1 to TRBJ1-2, with D tentatively TRBD1 (6 bases). Between the trimmed V and J ends, which lost 1 base and 14 bases, there was a span of 11 bases. This CDR3 is built from 10 residues. CDR1 is DFQATT and CDR2 is SNEGSKA in the germline V gene (reference sequence). The CDR3 region has the DNA TGCAGTGCTAGAGGTGGGGGCGATACCTTC. This sequence encodes CSARGGGDTF.

The chain carries TRBV6-5 and TRBJ1-2, with D unclear. The CDR3 consists of 14 residues. Trimming shortened V by 0 bases and J by 5 bases, and 10 bases separated the two germline ends. CDR1 and CDR2 (germline): MNHEY, SVGAGI. The CDR3 sequence is CASSYSSSLYGYTF. The DNA of the CDR3 is TGTGCCAGCAGTTACTCGTCCAGTTTATATGGCTACACCTTC.

This rearrangement joins TRBV6-1 to TRBJ2-3; D is unresolved. The V gene's germline CDR1 is MNHNS and CDR2 SASEGT. V dropped 6 bases and J dropped 3 bases, with 16 bases sitting between them. This CDR3 has 15 residues. CDR3 in DNA: TGTGCCAGCAGCTCGCGGCGCTTTTCGACAGATACGCAGTATTTT. Its translation: CASSSRRFSTDTQYF.

This chain connects TRBV6-1 to TRBJ1-2; no clear D. There are 15 residues in the CDR3. The V and J ends lost 1 base and 4 bases respectively, with 13 bases between them. Germline CDR1 MNHNS, CDR2 SASEGT. CDR3 nucleotide sequence: TGTGCCAGCAGTGAAGGCCCCGAAATCCGCTATGGCTACACCTTC. Translating it yields CASSEGPEIRYGYTF.

The J gene is TRBJ1-2, the V gene TRBV30, with unresolved D. The germline gives CDR1 GTSNPN, CDR2 SVGIG (reference sequence). Trimming took 0 bases from V and 8 from J, leaving 16 bases between them. The length of the CDR3 is 14 residues. This chain's CDR3 is CAWSVLPQREGYTF. DNA of the CDR3: TGTGCCTGGAGTGTACTTCCACAGAGGGAGGGCTACACCTTC.

V usage is TRBV9 and J usage is TRBJ1-6, with 8 bases lining up with TRBD1. The CDR3 extends over 15 amino acids. Looked up from germline, CDR1 is SGDLS and CDR2 is YYNGEE. After removal of 3 bases from V and 3 bases from J, the junction contained 2 bases not matched to a gene. As DNA, the CDR3 is TGTGCCAGCAGCGACAGGGGGTACTATAATTCACCCCTCCACTTT. This encodes CASSDRGYYNSPLHF.

This sequence joins TRBV9 and TRBJ2-5, with 7 bases lining up with TRBD1. This CDR3 is built from 18 residues. Germline V lookup: CDR1 SGDLS, CDR2 YYNGEE. Trimming at V came to 3 bases and at J to 2 bases, leaving 16 bases not matched to a gene. The CDR3 reads CASSGQGKEGSQQETQYF. The CDR3 DNA reads TGTGCCAGCAGCGGACAGGGAAAAGAGGGATCACAACAAGAGACCCAGTACTTC.

This chain connects TRBV5-1 to TRBJ2-1; unclear D gene. This CDR3 is 12 amino acids long. Deletions cut 4 bases from V and 9 bases from J, with 11 bases between. Germline V CDR1 and CDR2: SGHRS, YFSETQ. The CDR3 coding sequence is TGCGCCAGCAGCCGAGACTTCACTGAGCAGTTCTTC. Translation gives CASSRDFTEQFF.

J is TRBJ2-2 and V is TRBV9; no clear D gene. The CDR3 loop spans 15 amino acids. The germline CDR1 and CDR2 sequences are SGDLS and YYNGEE. With 0 bases removed from V and 7 bases from J, the gap between germline ends came to 13 bases. The CDR3 spells CASSVGDEKGGELFF. CDR3 in DNA: TGTGCCAGCAGCGTAGGAGACGAGAAGGGCGGGGAGCTGTTTTTT.

V and J are TRBV28 and TRBJ2-1; 11 bases align to TRBD2. Germline assignment: CDR1 MDHEN and CDR2 SYDVKM. This CDR3 comprises 17 residues. The V gene end was trimmed by 5 bases and the J gene end by 7 bases; junction bases not matched to a gene: 13. The CDR3 DNA reads TGTGCCAGCAGTGCTATTCCCCTAGCGGGAGGAAGTAATGAGCAGTTCTTC. This codes for CASSAIPLAGGSNEQFF.

About this clone itself: The same CDR3 arises from other DNA sequences in this sample as well. This chain links TRBV9 with TRBJ2-1, with TRBD2 identical over 7 bases. The V segment lost 0 bases and the J segment 0 bases; nucleotides outside the gene matches: 0. The CDR3 has 15 residues. CDR1 SGDLS and CDR2 YYNGEE come from the germline V gene. Written as DNA, the CDR3 is TGTGCCAGCAGCGTAGGGACTAGCTCCTACAATGAGCAGTTCTTC. Encoded protein: CASSVGTSSYNEQFF.

The chain recombines TRBV6-5 with TRBJ2-3; 7 bases match TRBD1. From germline, CDR1 is MNHEY and CDR2 SVGAGI. This CDR3 region has 13 residues. Germline trimming cut 1 base from V and 6 bases from J; bases unmatched to any gene: 1. CDR3 in amino acids: CASSYYRGDTQYF. CDR3 coding DNA: TGTGCCAGCAGTTACTACAGGGGTGATACGCAGTATTTT.

The chain is built from TRBV2 and TRBJ1-6; a possible D gene is TRBD1 (6 bases). Germline loops: CDR1 SNHLY, CDR2 FYNNEI. There are 11 residues in the CDR3. V gave up 8 bases and J gave up 18 bases, with 17 bases separating them. CDR3 sequence: CASEEGGGTHF. In DNA, the CDR3 is TGTGCCAGCGAAGAGGGAGGGGGTACCCACTTT.

The rearrangement uses TRBV6-1 and TRBJ1-4; no clear D gene. This CDR3 spans 16 amino acids. V gave up 0 bases and J gave up 8 bases, with 16 bases separating them. Per the germline V gene, CDR1 is MNHNS and CDR2 is SASEGT. The CDR3 DNA follows: TGTGCCAGCAGTGAAGCGACAAGACCCTTTCCCGAAAAACTGTTTTTT. Encoded protein: CASSEATRPFPEKLFF.

There are a few counts of this clone. This sample also contains other DNA sequences that code for the same CDR3. V is TRBV7-9 and J is TRBJ1-5; D is undetermined. Trimming took 1 base from V and 3 from J, leaving 10 bases between them. The CDR3 has 15 amino acids. Germline V CDR1 and CDR2: SEHNR, FQNEAQ (reference sequence). This CDR3 is CASSLGPGFNQPQHF. The CDR3 region has the DNA TGTGCCAGCAGCTTAGGACCAGGCTTCAATCAGCCCCAGCATTTT.

This chain uses TRBV27 with TRBJ2-1, with TRBD2 identical over 8 bases. The CDR3 totals 16 residues. From germline, CDR1 is MNHEY and CDR2 SMNVEV (reference sequence). V lost 4 bases to trimming and J lost 3 bases; unmatched junction nucleotides: 8. CDR3 loop: CASSSLSAGGYNEQFF. The CDR3 DNA sequence: TGTGCCAGCAGTTCCCTTAGCGCGGGAGGCTACAATGAGCAGTTCTTC.

This chain links TRBV4-3 with TRBJ2-7; the D gene is possibly TRBD2 (6 bases). The CDR3 is made up of 15 amino acids. The germline V gene encodes CDR1 LGHNA and CDR2 YSLEER. The germline V and J ends were trimmed by 0 bases and 2 bases, with 11 bases remaining between them. The CDR3 region has the DNA TGCGCCAGCAGCCAAGAGGAGGGTACGCCCTACGAGCAGTACTTC. Translating gives CASSQEEGTPYEQYF.

This chain uses TRBV13 with TRBJ2-7; D is unresolved. The CDR3 sequence is 12 residues long. Germline V gene sequence: CDR1 PRHDT, CDR2 FYEKMQ (reference sequence). Trimming left V 3 bases short and J 6 bases short, with 9 bases between. The CDR3 sequence: CASSFRGTEQYF. In DNA, the CDR3 is TGTGCCAGCAGCTTCAGAGGAACCGAGCAGTACTTC.

The gene calls are TRBV4-2 and TRBJ2-7; D is possibly TRBD2 (6 bases). Germline CDR1 reads LGHNA; CDR2 reads YNFKEQ. With 6 bases removed from V and 6 bases from J, the gap between germline ends came to 9 bases. This CDR3 comprises 11 residues. CDR3 bases: TGTGCCAGCAGGGAGGGGTTCGAGCAGTACTTC. It translates to CASREGFEQYF.

The chain couples TRBV7-9 to TRBJ2-7, with 7 bases that match TRBD2. The CDR3 totals 16 residues. V trimming: 5 bases; J trimming: 5 bases; junction bases outside the gene matches: 15. Germline V gives CDR1 SEHNR, CDR2 FQNEAQ (reference sequence). CDR3 residues: CASSQGTGRRVDEQYF. CDR3 nucleotides: TGTGCCAGCAGCCAGGGCACCGGGAGGAGGGTCGACGAGCAGTACTTC.